The following is a T cell receptor beta chain sequence with its context. The protocol was immunoSEQ multiplex PCR, while the TCRdb copy is restricted to in-frame clones and leaves out a portion. This table holds roughly 80,000 clones, 85% to 95% found once. These data originate in a study of OX40 agonist ivuxolimab in advanced cancers. Study as a whole: Patients received the agonistic anti-OX40 (CD134) antibody ivuxolimab.

Researchers took blood at baseline, on cycle 4 day 1, and on cycle 7 day 1. Looked up from germline, CDR1 is LNHDA and CDR2 is SQIVND (reference sequence). The CDR3 extends over 13 amino acids. V was pared by 5 bases and J by 0 bases, with 5 bases between. Specimen: CD4+ or CD8+ T cells sorted from blood, collected in a trial of the OX40 agonist ivuxolimab. The J gene is TRBJ1-5, the V gene TRBV19; D not resolved. This TCR was sampled from an adult with an advanced solid tumor such as melanoma, head and neck, liver or kidney cancer. CDR3 protein: CASSRASNQPQHF. Here the CDR3 DNA reads TGTGCCAGTAGTCGCGCTAGCAATCAGCCCCAGCATTTT.